This TCR beta chain was recovered during a study of blood T cell repertoires in COVID-19. Some clones are missing from TCRdb's copy, which holds only in-frame ones; the method was immunoSEQ multiplex PCR. The sample yields 65,000 to 85,000 clones, approximately 81% seen once. V shed 6 bases, J shed 3 bases, and the junction held 5 bases outside the gene matches. The CDR3 has 14 residues. Per germline, CDR1 KGHSH and CDR2 LQKENI. Sequencing was performed on peripheral blood. The V call is TRBV18, the J call TRBJ1-5; 7 bases fit TRBD1. The TCR comes from a woman in her sixties with acute or convalescent COVID-19. In nucleotides, the CDR3 is TGTGCCAGCTCGCTCGGGACAGACAATCAGCCCCAGCATTTT. Protein: CASSLGTDNQPQHF.